This T cell receptor beta chain was identified in a study of T cell changes during pregnancy in multiple sclerosis. V lost 3 bases, J lost 5 bases, and 11 bases lay in between. The CDR3 has 13 amino acids. Germline-derived CDR1 and CDR2 are SGDLS and YYNGEE. This table comes from immunoSEQ multiplex PCR, and its TCRdb copy is limited to in-frame clones, with some not included. The data contain approximately 87,000 clones, just over 90% of them singletons. This chain links TRBV9 with TRBJ2-5, with D possibly being TRBD2 (5 bases). The TCR sequence derives from a female donor with multiple sclerosis, enrolled in a pregnancy study. Sequenced material: CD4+ T cells from peripheral blood mononuclear cells, taken in the second trimester of pregnancy. CDR3 sequence reads: CASSAAGWETQYF. The DNA of the CDR3 is TGTGCCAGCAGCGCGGCGGGTTGGGAGACCCAGTACTTC.